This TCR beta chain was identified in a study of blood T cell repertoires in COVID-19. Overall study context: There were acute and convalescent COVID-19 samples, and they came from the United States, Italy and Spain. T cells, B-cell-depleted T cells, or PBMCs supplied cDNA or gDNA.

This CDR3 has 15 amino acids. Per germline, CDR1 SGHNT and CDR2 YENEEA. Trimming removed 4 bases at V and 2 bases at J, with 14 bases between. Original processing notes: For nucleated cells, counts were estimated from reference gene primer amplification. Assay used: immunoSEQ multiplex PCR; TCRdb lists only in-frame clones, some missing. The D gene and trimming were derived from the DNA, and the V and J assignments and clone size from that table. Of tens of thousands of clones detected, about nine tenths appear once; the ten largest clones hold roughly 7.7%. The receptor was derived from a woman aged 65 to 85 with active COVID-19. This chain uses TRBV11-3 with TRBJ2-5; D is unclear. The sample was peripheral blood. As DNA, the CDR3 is TGTGCCAGCAGCTCCCGTACAGAGATACAAGAGACCCAGTACTTC. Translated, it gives CASSSRTEIQETQYF.